These 6 T cell receptor beta chains originate from one sample sequenced in a study of shared T cell receptors in the human thymus. Profiled with immunoSEQ multiplex PCR; TCRdb holds only in-frame clones, not every one. The table records approximately 580,000 clones, about 80% of them present only once. This sample also appeared in a second study, on human thymus T cells.

The sequencing sample was made of thymocytes. Receptors originate from a boy under two years old with a congenital heart defect.

The chain couples TRBV7-9 to TRBJ2-7; 9 nucleotides align to TRBD2. Germline values: CDR1 SEHNR, CDR2 FQNEAQ (reference sequence). This CDR3 spans 15 amino acids. V lost 5 bases to trimming and J lost 3 bases; unmatched junction nucleotides: 8. CDR3 residues: CASSLKETSGYEQYF. In DNA, the CDR3 is TGTGCCAGCAGCCTGAAGGAGACTAGCGGCTACGAGCAGTACTTC.

For the CDR3, the DNA is TGTGCCAGCAGACCCGGAGGGAGACGCGAGCAGTACTTC. This gives the protein CASRPGGRREQYF. The chain uses TRBV28 and TRBJ2-7, with D possibly TRBD2 on 6 matching bases. V lost 6 bases and J lost 6, with 15 bases in between. The germline V gene encodes CDR1 MDHEN and CDR2 SYDVKM. This CDR3 has 13 amino acids. The full variable domain, completed using reference TRBV28 and TRBJ2-7, is DVKVTQSSRYLVKRTGEKVFLECVQDMDHENMFWYRQDPGLGLRLIYFSYDVKMKEKGDIPEGYSVSREKKERFSLILESASTNQTSMYLCASRPGGRREQYFGPGTRLTVT.

DNA of the CDR3: TGTGCCAGCAGCAAAGCGGCTCTCGCCGAGCAGTACTTC. The encoded protein is CASSKAALAEQYF. The rearrangement links TRBV21-1 to TRBJ2-7; the table's D call TRBD1 went unverified against the DNA. TRBV21-1 is listed as a pseudogene. This CDR3 region has 13 residues.

This clone was counted only a few times. This sequence joins TRBV18 and TRBJ1-1; 7 bases match TRBD1. CDR3 length: 16 residues. Trimming at V came to 3 bases and at J to 4 bases, leaving 11 bases not matched to a gene. In germline, CDR1 is KGHSH, CDR2 LQKENI. The CDR3 here is CASSPGPVHRGTEAFF. The CDR3 DNA follows: TGTGCCAGCTCACCCGGACCGGTCCACAGGGGCACTGAAGCTTTCTTT.

This chain uses TRBV7-6 with TRBJ2-3; D is undetermined. V was shortened by 4 bases and J by 4 bases, with 9 bases between the two germline ends. Germline-derived CDR1 and CDR2 are SGHVS and FNYEAQ. This CDR3 comprises 13 residues. In DNA form, the CDR3 reads TGTGCCAGCAGCTCCTATATAGCAGATACGCAGTATTTT. It specifies CASSSYIADTQYF.

The rearrangement uses TRBV28 and TRBJ1-2, with no clear D. This CDR3 has 12 residues. Trimming removed 5 bases at V and 6 bases at J, with 10 bases between. CDR1 and CDR2 from the germline V gene are MDHEN and SYDVKM. CDR3 region: CASSLGSDGYTF. CDR3 bases: TGTGCCAGCAGTCTAGGGAGCGATGGCTACACCTTC.